This is a list of T cell receptor beta chains from one sample in a study of T cells in Graves' hyperthyroidism and ophthalmopathy. TCRdb reprocessed the multiplex PCR reads with MiXCR, giving one entry per CDR3 protein. This table holds some 500,000 distinct CDR3 sequences, 13% to 15% found once. The sequenced material came from blood. The receptors were gathered from a woman in her late teens or twenties with Graves' hyperthyroidism. CDR3s include the opening cysteine and the closing phenylalanine or tryptophan. Each record gives: clone size, J gene, D gene, V gene, CDR3 DNA, CDR3 protein. The D gene is left open where the match is weak. Clone size is stated in some rows and not others, as once, few, many or a class when expanded.

>.|TRBJ1-5|TRBD1|TRBV20-1
TGCAGTGCTAGAGGGACAGGGAGCAATCAGCCCCAGCATTTT
CSARGTGSNQPQHF
>many|TRBJ2-1|.|TRBV11-3
TGTGCCAGCAGCTCCTTAGCGGAAAGCTCCTACAATGAGCAGTTCTTC
CASSSLAESSYNEQFF
>many|TRBJ2-3|.|TRBV5-5
TGTGCCAGCAGCTTGGTTCCGACAGACACAGATACGCAGTATTTT
CASSLVPTDTDTQYF
>.|TRBJ2-7|.|TRBV14
TGTGCCAGCAGCCTCGGGTTGTGGGACGAGCAGTACTTC
CASSLGLWDEQYF
>many|TRBJ2-1|.|TRBV12-3/TRBV12-4
TGTGCCAGCAGTAAGCCCGACGACAGCTACAATGAGCAGTTCTTC
CASSKPDDSYNEQFF
>few|TRBJ2-6|TRBD2|TRBV7-9
TGTGCCAGCAGGAGACTAGCGGCCCCCTCTGGGGCCAACGTCCTGACTTTC
CASRRLAAPSGANVLTF
>many|TRBJ2-2|.|TRBV20-1
TGCAGTGCTATCAACCCCTTCGCGAACACCGGGGAGCTGTTTTTT
CSAINPFANTGELFF
>.|TRBJ1-1|.|TRBV20-1
TGCAGTGCTAGAGATCGTCGAGCTTTCTTT
CSARDRRAFF
>many|TRBJ2-3|TRBD2|TRBV7-9
TGTGCCAGCAGCTTAGGGGTTCTCCAGCGGGAGAGGACAGATACGCAGTATTTT
CASSLGVLQRERTDTQYF
>.|TRBJ2-1|TRBD2|TRBV7-3
TGTGCCAGCAGCTTAATCGCAGCCACTCGACTAGCGGGAGGAAACAATGAGCAGTTCTTC
CASSLIAATRLAGGNNEQFF
>many|TRBJ1-5|TRBD1|TRBV12-3/TRBV12-4
TGTGCCAGCAGTTTACGGACAGGTAGCAATCAGCCCCAGCATTTT
CASSLRTGSNQPQHF
>many|TRBJ2-1|TRBD2|TRBV10-1
TGCGCCAGCAGTACCGGGACTAGCGGGATGTACTCCTACAATGAGCAGTTCTTC
CASSTGTSGMYSYNEQFF
>many|TRBJ2-3|TRBD1|TRBV5-6
TGTGCCAGCATCGGGACAGGCCAGGGGGATACGCAGTATTTT
CASIGTGQGDTQYF
>once|TRBJ2-3|.|TRBV6-1
TGTGCCAGCAGCAGGTATGCAGATACGCAGTATTTT
CASSRYADTQYF
>.|TRBJ2-7|.|TRBV20-1
TGCAGTGCTAGTATCCACGGAAGCTCCTACGAGCAGTACTTC
CSASIHGSSYEQYF
>.|TRBJ2-3|TRBD1|TRBV2
TGTGCCAGCACCCCCCGGCACGAACAGGGGAACACAGATACGCAGTATTTT
CASTPRHEQGNTDTQYF
>.|TRBJ1-4|TRBD1|TRBV5-4
TGTGCCAGCAGCTCAGGGGGCAGAGAAAAACTGTTTTTT
CASSSGGREKLFF
>.|TRBJ2-2|TRBD2|TRBV24-1
TGTGCCACCAGTGAAAGCGGGAGGGACACCGGGGGGCCGTTTTTT
CATSESGRDTGGPFF
>few|TRBJ2-5|TRBD2|TRBV7-9
TGTGCCAGCAAGTCCCCCTGGGAGGGCCGAGAGACCCAGTACTTC
CASKSPWEGRETQYF
>many|TRBJ1-1|TRBD1|TRBV12-3/TRBV12-4
TGTGCCAGCAGGCGACAGGGGGCCATGAACACTGAAGCTTTCTTT
CASRRQGAMNTEAFF
>.|TRBJ2-1|.|TRBV10-3
TGTGCCAACAAGGGTCTTGAGGGTGAGCAGTTCTTC
CANKGLEGEQFF
>many|TRBJ2-3|.|TRBV2
TGTGCCAGCGGTACGGACGGGCGGACAGATACGCAGTATTTT
CASGTDGRTDTQYF
>few|TRBJ2-2|TRBD1|TRBV9
TGTGCCAGCAGCGTAGCCCCCAGGGACAGGGAAAACACCGGGGAGCTGTTTTTT
CASSVAPRDRENTGELFF
>few|TRBJ1-1|.|TRBV6-1
TGTGCCAGCACCCCCGCTTGGGGCGGCACTGAAGCTTTCTTT
CASTPAWGGTEAFF
>.|TRBJ1-5|.|TRBV19
TGTGCCAGTAGTATAGAATTGAGAGACAGCCAGCATTTT
CASSIELRDSQHF
>many|TRBJ2-5|.|TRBV20-1
TGCAGTGCCTCCGGACCACCGGGGTACCAAGAGACCCAGTACTTC
CSASGPPGYQETQYF
>few|TRBJ2-1|.|TRBV20-1
TGCAGTGCTAGCATGCCAGGGAGCGACAATGAGCAGTTCTTC
CSASMPGSDNEQFF
>.|TRBJ1-6|TRBD1|TRBV25-1
TGTGCCAGCAGGGGCGGGACAGGGAGGTCACCCCTCCTCTTT
CASRGGTGRSPLLF
>many|TRBJ2-2|.|TRBV11-2
TGTGCCAGCAGCTTGGTAGGGGGTCACACCGGGGAGCTGTTTTTT
CASSLVGGHTGELFF
>many|TRBJ1-3|.|TRBV5-1
TGCGCCAGCAGCTTGGGTACAGACCCGGTCGGAAACACCATATATTTT
CASSLGTDPVGNTIYF
>few|TRBJ1-2|.|TRBV6-1
TGTGCCAGCAACCGAGCTAACTATGGCTACACCTTC
CASNRANYGYTF
>.|TRBJ2-1|.|TRBV18
TGTGCCAGCTCACCACCTGGGGGTTTCGATGAGCAGTTCTTC
CASSPPGGFDEQFF
>many|TRBJ2-7|TRBD2|TRBV12-3/TRBV12-4
TGTGCCAGCAGTTTCAGGGACTACCCCACCTACGAGCAGTACTTC
CASSFRDYPTYEQYF
>.|TRBJ1-5|.|TRBV7-9
TGTGCCAGCAGCACTACAGGGATCTCCCCTCATGATCAGCCCCAGCATTTT
CASSTTGISPHDQPQHF
>many|TRBJ1-2|.|TRBV20-1
TGCAGTGCTGGGAACTATGGCTACACCTTC
CSAGNYGYTF
>few|TRBJ1-1|.|TRBV7-9
TGTGCCAGCAGTCCCACTACGGTGAACACTGAAGCTTTCTTT
CASSPTTVNTEAFF
>.|TRBJ1-1|TRBD1|TRBV18
TGTGCCAGCTCATCGCGGACAGGGGGCGAATCCACTGAAGCTTTCTTT
CASSSRTGGESTEAFF
>.|TRBJ2-7|TRBD1|TRBV7-9
TGTGCCAGCAGCCTAATGGACAGGGCGTGGGAGCAGTACTTC
CASSLMDRAWEQYF
>.|TRBJ2-2|TRBD2|TRBV5-1
TGCGCCAGCAGCTTGGAAATAGCGGGGACCGGGGAGCTGTTTTTT
CASSLEIAGTGELFF
>.|TRBJ1-1|.|TRBV9
TGTGCCAGCAGCGTAGTACCAGGGGAAGTCACTGAAGCTTTCTTT
CASSVVPGEVTEAFF
>many|TRBJ1-3|.|TRBV11-2
TGTGCCAGCAGCTTAGACAGGAGCCCGGGGGGTACCATATATTTT
CASSLDRSPGGTIYF
>many|TRBJ1-1|TRBD1|TRBV29-1
TGCAGCGTTGCCGGGACAGCGGATAATGAAGCTTTCTTT
CSVAGTADNEAFF